This T cell receptor (beta chain) came from a study of T-cell reconstitution after alpha-beta-depleted transplantation in children. Study outcomes and limitations: The authors attributed T-cell counts and diversity one year after transplant mostly to newly produced T cells. There were reportedly several hundred expanded graft clones from which alpha-beta T cells came about two months after transplant.

Unique molecular identifiers were incorporated when the TCRbeta library was constructed. Each CDR3 protein gets one entry after TCRdb re-called the PCR reads with MiXCR. Altogether about 98,000 distinct CDR3 sequences are present, 23% being singletons, with the ten largest covering over 20%. On this clonotype itself: What it binds is not known.

J was trimmed by 8 bases and V by 7 bases; bases with no gene match: 20. The CDR3 has 17 amino acids. From germline, CDR1 is SGHRS and CDR2 YFSETQ. The rearrangement joins TRBV5-1 to TRBJ2-2; the match to TRBD2 covers 7 bases. The TCR was taken from a boy younger than 10 with acute lymphoblastic leukemia, due to receive a stem cell transplant. Sequenced material: PBMCs, taken before TCRalphabeta/CD19-depleted stem cell transplant. CDR3 sequence reads: CASCPASSGGASGELFF. CDR3 nucleotides: TGCGCCAGCTGCCCCGCGTCTAGCGGAGGGGCATCTGGGGAGCTGTTTTTT.